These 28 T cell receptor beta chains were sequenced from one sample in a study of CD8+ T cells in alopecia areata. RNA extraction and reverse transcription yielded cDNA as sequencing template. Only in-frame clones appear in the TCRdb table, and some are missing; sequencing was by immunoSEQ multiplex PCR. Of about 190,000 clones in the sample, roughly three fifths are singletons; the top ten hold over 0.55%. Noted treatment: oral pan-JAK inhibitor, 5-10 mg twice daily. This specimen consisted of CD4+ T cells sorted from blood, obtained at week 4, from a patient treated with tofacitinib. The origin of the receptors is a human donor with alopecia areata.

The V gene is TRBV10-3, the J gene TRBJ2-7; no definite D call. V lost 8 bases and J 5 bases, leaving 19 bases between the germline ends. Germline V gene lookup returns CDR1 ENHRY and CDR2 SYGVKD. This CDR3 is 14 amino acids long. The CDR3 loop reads CAISQQPPENEQYF. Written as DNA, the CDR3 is TGTGCCATCTCTCAGCAACCCCCGGAAAACGAGCAGTACTTC.

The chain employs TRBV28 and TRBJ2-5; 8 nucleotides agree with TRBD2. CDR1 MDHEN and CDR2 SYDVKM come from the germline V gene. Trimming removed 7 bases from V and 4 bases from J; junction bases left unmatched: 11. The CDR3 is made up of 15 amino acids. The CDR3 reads CASTSLSGGGETQYF. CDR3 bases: TGTGCCAGCACCTCATTATCGGGAGGGGGAGAGACCCAGTACTTC.

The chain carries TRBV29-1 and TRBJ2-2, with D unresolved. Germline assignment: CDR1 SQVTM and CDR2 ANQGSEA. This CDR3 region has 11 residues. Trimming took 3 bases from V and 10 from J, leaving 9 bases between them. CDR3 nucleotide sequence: TGCAGCGTTGAGGAGAATGTGGAGCTGTTTTTT. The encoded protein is CSVEENVELFF.

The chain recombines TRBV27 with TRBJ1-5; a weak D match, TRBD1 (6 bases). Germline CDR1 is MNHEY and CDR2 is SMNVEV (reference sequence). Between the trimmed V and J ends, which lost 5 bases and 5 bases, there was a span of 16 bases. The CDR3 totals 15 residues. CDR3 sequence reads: CASSPQGTPYQPQHF. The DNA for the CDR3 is TGTGCCAGCAGTCCTCAGGGGACGCCCTATCAGCCCCAGCATTTT.

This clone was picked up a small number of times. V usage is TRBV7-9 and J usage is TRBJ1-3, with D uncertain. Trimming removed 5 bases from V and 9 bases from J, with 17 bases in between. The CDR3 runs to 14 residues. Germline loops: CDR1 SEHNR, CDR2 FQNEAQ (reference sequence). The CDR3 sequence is CASSPFIVEGTIYF. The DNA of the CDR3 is TGTGCCAGCAGCCCCTTTATTGTGGAGGGCACCATATATTTT.

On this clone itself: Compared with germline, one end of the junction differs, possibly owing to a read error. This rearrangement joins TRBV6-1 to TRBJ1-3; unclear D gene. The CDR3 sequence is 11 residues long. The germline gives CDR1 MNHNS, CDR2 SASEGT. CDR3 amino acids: CASSERRPFTF. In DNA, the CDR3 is TGTGCCAGCAGCGAGAGACGCCCCTTCACTTTT.

The CDR3 sequence is CAVGEPQPQHF. CDR3 sequence (DNA): TGTGCCGTTGGGGAGCCTCAGCCCCAGCATTTT. The chain combines TRBV10-3 with TRBJ1-5, with no clear D. V was pared by 11 bases and J by 6 bases, with 11 bases between. The CDR3 contains 11 residues. Germline CDR1 ENHRY, CDR2 SYGVKD.

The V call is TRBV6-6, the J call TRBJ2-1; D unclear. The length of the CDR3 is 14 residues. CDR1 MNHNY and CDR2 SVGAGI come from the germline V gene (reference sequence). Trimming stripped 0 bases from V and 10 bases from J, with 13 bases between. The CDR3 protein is CASSYSKSSMEQFF. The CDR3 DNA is TGTGCCAGCAGTTACTCGAAATCCAGCATGGAGCAGTTCTTC.

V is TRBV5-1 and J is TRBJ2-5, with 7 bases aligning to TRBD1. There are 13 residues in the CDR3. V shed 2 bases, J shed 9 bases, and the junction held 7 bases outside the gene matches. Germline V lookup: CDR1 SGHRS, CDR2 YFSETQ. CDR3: CASSLRDRAAQYF. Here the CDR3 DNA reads TGCGCCAGCAGCTTACGCGACAGGGCAGCCCAGTACTTC. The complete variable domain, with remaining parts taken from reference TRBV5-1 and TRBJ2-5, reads KAGVTQTPRYLIKTRGQQVTLSCSPISGHRSVSWYQQTPGQGLQFLFEYFSETQRNKGNFPGRFSGRQFSNSRSEMNVSTLELGDSALYLCASSLRDRAAQYFGPGTRLLVL.

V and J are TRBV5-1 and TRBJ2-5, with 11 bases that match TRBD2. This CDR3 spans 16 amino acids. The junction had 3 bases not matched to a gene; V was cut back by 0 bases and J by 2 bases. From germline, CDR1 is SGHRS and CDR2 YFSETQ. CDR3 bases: TGCGCCAGCAGCTTGGGGCTAGCGGGAGGACAAGAGACCCAGTACTTC. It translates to CASSLGLAGGQETQYF.

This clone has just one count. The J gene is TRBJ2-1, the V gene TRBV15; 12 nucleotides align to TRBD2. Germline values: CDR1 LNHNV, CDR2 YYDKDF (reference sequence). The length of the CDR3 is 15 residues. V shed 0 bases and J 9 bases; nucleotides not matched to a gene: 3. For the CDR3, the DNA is TGTGCCACCAGCAGAGATCTAGCGGGAGGGCGTGAGCAGTTCTTC. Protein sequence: CATSRDLAGGREQFF.

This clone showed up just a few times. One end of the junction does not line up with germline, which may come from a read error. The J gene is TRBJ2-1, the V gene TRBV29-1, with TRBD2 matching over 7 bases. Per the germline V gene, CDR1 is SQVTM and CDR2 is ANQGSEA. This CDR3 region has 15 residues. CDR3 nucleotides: TGCAGCCTTGACCCGGAGACTAGCCGATACAATGAGCAGTTCTTC. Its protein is CSLDPETSRYNEQFF.

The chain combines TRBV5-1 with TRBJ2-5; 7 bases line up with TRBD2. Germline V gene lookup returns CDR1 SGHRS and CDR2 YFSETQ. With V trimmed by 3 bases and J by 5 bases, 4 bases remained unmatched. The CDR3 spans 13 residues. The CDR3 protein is CASSSSGTETQYF. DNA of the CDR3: TGCGCCAGCAGCTCCAGCGGGACGGAGACCCAGTACTTC.

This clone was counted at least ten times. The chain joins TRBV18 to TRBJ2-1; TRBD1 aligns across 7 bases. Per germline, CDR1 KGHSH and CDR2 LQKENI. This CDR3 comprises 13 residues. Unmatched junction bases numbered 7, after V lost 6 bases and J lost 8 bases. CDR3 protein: CASSIDRAYEQFF. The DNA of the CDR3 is TGTGCCAGCTCCATAGACAGGGCATATGAGCAGTTCTTC.

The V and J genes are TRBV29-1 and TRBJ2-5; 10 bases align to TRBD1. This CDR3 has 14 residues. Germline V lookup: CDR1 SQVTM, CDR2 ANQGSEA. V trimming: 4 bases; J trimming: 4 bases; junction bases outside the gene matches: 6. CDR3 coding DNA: TGCAGCGTTGCGACAGGGGGCCATTTAGAGACCCAGTACTTC. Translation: CSVATGGHLETQYF.

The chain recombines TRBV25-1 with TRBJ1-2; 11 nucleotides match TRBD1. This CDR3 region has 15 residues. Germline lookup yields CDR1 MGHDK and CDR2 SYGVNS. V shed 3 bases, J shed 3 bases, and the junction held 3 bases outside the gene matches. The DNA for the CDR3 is TGTGCCAGCAGTGACCCGGGACAGGGGGACTATGGCTACACCTTC. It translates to CASSDPGQGDYGYTF.

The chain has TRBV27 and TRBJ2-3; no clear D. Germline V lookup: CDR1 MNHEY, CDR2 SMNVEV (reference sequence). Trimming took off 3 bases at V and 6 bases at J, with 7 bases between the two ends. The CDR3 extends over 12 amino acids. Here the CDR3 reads CASSLEFDTQYF. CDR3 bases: TGTGCCAGCAGTTTGGAGTTTGATACGCAGTATTTT.

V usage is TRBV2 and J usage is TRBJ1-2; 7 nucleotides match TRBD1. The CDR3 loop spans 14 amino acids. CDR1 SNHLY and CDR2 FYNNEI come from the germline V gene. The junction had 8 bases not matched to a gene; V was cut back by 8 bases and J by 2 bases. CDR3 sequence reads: CASSEGGSNYGYTF. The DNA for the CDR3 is TGTGCCAGCTCCGAAGGGGGCAGCAACTATGGCTACACCTTC.

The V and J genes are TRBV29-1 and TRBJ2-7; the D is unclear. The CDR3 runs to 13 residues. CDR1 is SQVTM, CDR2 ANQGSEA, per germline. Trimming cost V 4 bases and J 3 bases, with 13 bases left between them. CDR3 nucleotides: TGCAGCGTTGTACAAGGGCCAAACTACGAGCAGTACTTC. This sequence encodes CSVVQGPNYEQYF.

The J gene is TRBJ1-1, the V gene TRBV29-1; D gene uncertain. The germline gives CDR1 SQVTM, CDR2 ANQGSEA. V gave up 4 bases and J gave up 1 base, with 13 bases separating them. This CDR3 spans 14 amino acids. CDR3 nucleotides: TGCAGCGTTGGGGTCAAGGGAGGGAACACTGAAGCTTTCTTT. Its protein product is CSVGVKGGNTEAFF.

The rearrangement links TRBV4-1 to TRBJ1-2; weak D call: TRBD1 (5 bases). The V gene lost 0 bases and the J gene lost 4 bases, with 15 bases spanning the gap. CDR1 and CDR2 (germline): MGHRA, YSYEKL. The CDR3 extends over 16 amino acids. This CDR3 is CASSQDRTGDFYGYTF. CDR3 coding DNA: TGCGCCAGCAGCCAAGATCGAACGGGGGACTTCTATGGCTACACCTTC.

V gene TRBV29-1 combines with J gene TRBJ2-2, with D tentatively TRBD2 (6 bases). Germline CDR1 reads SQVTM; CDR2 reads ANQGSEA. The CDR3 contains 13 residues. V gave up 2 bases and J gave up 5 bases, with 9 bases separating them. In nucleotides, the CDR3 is TGCAGCGTTGAACATCGGGGGACCGGGGAGCTGTTTTTT. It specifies CSVEHRGTGELFF.

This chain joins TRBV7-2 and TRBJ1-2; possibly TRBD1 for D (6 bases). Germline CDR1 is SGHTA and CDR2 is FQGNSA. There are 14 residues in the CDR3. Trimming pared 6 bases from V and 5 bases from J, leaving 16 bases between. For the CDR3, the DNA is TGTGCCAGCAGTACCGGAGGGGGGAGGTATGGCTACACCTTC. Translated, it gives CASSTGGGRYGYTF. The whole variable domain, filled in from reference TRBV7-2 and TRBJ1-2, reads GAGVSQSPSNKVTEKGKDVELRCDPISGHTALYWYRQSLGQGLEFLIYFQGNSAPDKSGLPSDRFSAERTGGSVSTLTIQRTQQEDSAVYLCASSTGGGRYGYTFGSGTRLTVV.

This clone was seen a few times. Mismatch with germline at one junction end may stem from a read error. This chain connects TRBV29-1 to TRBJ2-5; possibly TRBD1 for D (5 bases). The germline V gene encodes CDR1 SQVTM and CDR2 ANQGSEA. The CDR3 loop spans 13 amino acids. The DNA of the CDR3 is TGCAGCGTCCGGACACACGACCAAGAGGCCCAGTACTTC. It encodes CSVRTHDQEAQYF.

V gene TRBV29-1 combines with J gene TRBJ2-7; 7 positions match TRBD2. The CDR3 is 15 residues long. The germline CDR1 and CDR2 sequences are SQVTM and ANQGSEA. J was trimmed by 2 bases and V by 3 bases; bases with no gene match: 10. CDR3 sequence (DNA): TGCAGCGTTGAGGGCCCAGCGGGGCAAACCTACGAGCAGTACTTC. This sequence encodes CSVEGPAGQTYEQYF.

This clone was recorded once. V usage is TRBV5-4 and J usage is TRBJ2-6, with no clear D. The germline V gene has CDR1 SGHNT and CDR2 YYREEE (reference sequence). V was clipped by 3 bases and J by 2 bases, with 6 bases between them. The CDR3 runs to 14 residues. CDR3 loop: CASSSVTGANVLTF. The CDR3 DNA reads TGTGCCAGCAGCTCCGTTACTGGGGCCAACGTCCTGACTTTC.

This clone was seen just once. CDR3 sequence: CSVARQEYAEAFF. The CDR3 nucleotides read TGCAGCGTTGCCCGACAGGAGTACGCTGAAGCTTTCTTT. The V call is TRBV29-1, the J call TRBJ1-1, with D possibly being TRBD1 (6 bases). Germline-derived CDR1 and CDR2 are SQVTM and ANQGSEA. Trimming stripped 4 bases from V and 6 bases from J, with 15 bases between. There are 13 residues in the CDR3. The whole variable domain, filled in from reference TRBV29-1 and TRBJ1-1, reads SAVISQKPSRDICQRGTSLTIQCQVDSQVTMMFWYRQQPGQSLTLIATANQGSEATYESGFVIDKFPISRPNLTFSTLTVSNMSPEDSSIYLCSVARQEYAEAFFGQGTRLTVV.

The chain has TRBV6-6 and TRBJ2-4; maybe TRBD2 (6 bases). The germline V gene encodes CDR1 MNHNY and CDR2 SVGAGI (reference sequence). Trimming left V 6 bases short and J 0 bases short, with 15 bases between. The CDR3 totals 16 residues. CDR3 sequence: CASSPGTSLAKNIQYF. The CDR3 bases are TGTGCCAGCAGCCCAGGGACTTCTTTAGCCAAAAACATTCAGTACTTC.